This T cell receptor beta chain emerged from a study of blood T cell repertoires in COVID-19. Germline CDR1 and CDR2: MDHEN and SYDVKM. With 4 bases removed from V and 5 bases from J, the gap between germline ends came to 14 bases. The CDR3 length is 14 residues. Assay used: immunoSEQ multiplex PCR; TCRdb lists only in-frame clones, some missing. The table has around 310,000 clones, over 75% seen once. Sequencing used PBMCs or T cells enriched from blood (not recorded which). This sequence originates from a man aged 30-40 years who had recovered from COVID-19. The rearrangement joins TRBV28 to TRBJ1-1; unclear D gene. As DNA, the CDR3 is TGTGCCAGCAGTTCGGCGGGCCGAGGGACTGAAGCTTTCTTT. Its translation: CASSSAGRGTEAFF.